This is a list of T cell receptor beta chains from one sample in a study of control samples from healthy donors and cancer patients. Sequencing was performed with immunoSEQ multiplex PCR; in TCRdb, only in-frame clones are kept and a portion is missing. The data show about 410,000 clones, about 93% seen once. The sequenced sample consisted of PBMCs. Source of these receptors: a man aged 35 to 55 with head and neck cancer. Each CDR3 is given with its conserved first and last residue. D genes are given only for firm matches. Size tells how often a clone was seen (once, few, many) or the class of an expanded clone, and some rows leave it out.

>14|TRBD2|NA|TRBJ2-3|TRBV30
TGTGCCTGGAGAGTAGCGGGGTACACAGATACGCAGTATTTT
CAWRVAGYTDTQYF
>14|NA|NA|TRBJ2-5|TRBV6-5
TGTGCTATTGGGCGTCACAGAGGGTCCGAGACCCAGTACTTC
CAIGRHRGSETQYF
>17|NA|NA|TRBJ1-4|TRBV19
TGTGCCAGTAGTCAAACGCTCGGGGGGCCTGGCCGCGGGAAACTGTTTTTT
CASSQTLGGPGRGKLFF
>18|TRBD1|NA|TRBJ2-7|TRBV11-2
TGTGCCAGCAGCTTTCCCCCCCCGGGACAGGGGACCAGTTACGAGCAGTACTTC
CASSFPPPGQGTSYEQYF
>13|TRBD1|NA|TRBJ2-7|TRBV30
TGTGCCTGGAGAACAGGGGGCTCGTACGAGCAGTACTTC
CAWRTGGSYEQYF
>13|NA|NA|TRBJ1-6|TRBV6-1
TGTGCCAGCAGTGAAGACTGGGATTCACCCCTCCACTTT
CASSEDWDSPLHF
>13|NA|NA|TRBJ2-3|TRBV7-3
TGTGCCAGCAGCTTAACAGGGACAGATACGCAGTATTTT
CASSLTGTDTQYF
>15|NA|NA|TRBJ1-5|TRBV7-2
TGTGCCAGCAGCCCTTTGAGGGGAGGGAATCAGCCCCAGCATTTT
CASSPLRGGNQPQHF
>14|NA|NA|TRBJ1-1|TRBV25-1
TGTGCCAGCAGTGAACTGGACGGACTTACTGAAGCTTTCTTT
CASSELDGLTEAFF
>15|NA|once|TRBJ1-1|TRBV3-1/TRBV3-2
TGTGCCAGCAGCCCTCAGGGGATCCCGAACACTGAAGCTTTCTTT
CASSPQGIPNTEAFF
>15|NA|NA|TRBJ2-7|TRBV18
TGTGCCAGCTCACCGGAAAGAGCGTACTCCTACGAGCAGTACTTC
CASSPERAYSYEQYF
>14|NA|NA|TRBJ2-7|TRBV7-2
TGTGCCACCCGGGGGACGGCCCTCTCCTACGAGCAGTACTTC
CATRGTALSYEQYF
>13|NA|NA|TRBJ1-1|TRBV24-1
TGTGCCACCAGTGTGCAAAATCACACTGAAGCTTTCTTT
CATSVQNHTEAFF
>14|TRBD2|few|TRBJ2-7|TRBV2
TGTGCCAGCAGCCTTAGCGGGAGGGCCTACGAGCAGTACTTC
CASSLSGRAYEQYF
>13|NA|once|TRBJ1-3|TRBV9
TGTGCCAGCAGCGAGTCCGTCGACCACACCATATATTTT
CASSESVDHTIYF
>12|NA|NA|TRBJ1-5|TRBV2
TGTGCCAGCGGTCAGGGAAATCAGCCCCAGCATTTT
CASGQGNQPQHF
>16|NA|NA|TRBJ1-4|TRBV10-3
TGTGCCATCAGTGAGTCGCCGGGGGGCGAAGGAGAAAAACTGTTTTTT
CAISESPGGEGEKLFF
>16|TRBD1|NA|TRBJ1-4|TRBV5-7
TGTGCCAGCAGCAGCGACAGGGGGCGGGCTAATGAAAAACTGTTTTTT
CASSSDRGRANEKLFF
>16|NA|NA|TRBJ2-1|TRBV7-3
TGTGCCAGCAGCTTTACCGGGACCCCTCCCCACAATGAGCAGTTCTTC
CASSFTGTPPHNEQFF
>12|NA|NA|TRBJ2-5|TRBV6-6
TGTGCCAGCAGCCACTACCAAGAGACCCAGTACTTC
CASSHYQETQYF
>17|NA|NA|TRBJ2-3|TRBV7-3
TGTGCCAGCAGCCCACCCCGGGATAGCGGCCGCACAGATACGCAGTATTTT
CASSPPRDSGRTDTQYF
>15|TRBD1|NA|TRBJ2-2|TRBV6-6
TGTGCCAGCAGGGGACAGGGGGCAGTCACCGGGGAGCTGTTTTTT
CASRGQGAVTGELFF
>17|NA|NA|TRBJ2-6|TRBV5-1
TGCGCCAGCAGCTTAGGAGGGCCCGACTCTGGGGCCAACGTCCTGACTTTC
CASSLGGPDSGANVLTF
>17|TRBD1|NA|TRBJ2-3|TRBV4-1
TGCGCCAGCAGCCAAGCCGGGACAGGTCTTAGCACAGATACGCAGTATTTT
CASSQAGTGLSTDTQYF
>17|NA|NA|TRBJ1-2|TRBV6-2/TRBV6-3
TGTGCCAGCAGTTACGCTCAGTCAGGTGGCGGCAACTATGGCTACACCTTC
CASSYAQSGGGNYGYTF
>14|TRBD1|NA|TRBJ1-6|TRBV27
TGTGCCACCTCAATGGGACAGATTAATTCACCCCTCCACTTT
CATSMGQINSPLHF
>16|NA|NA|TRBJ2-7|TRBV11-2
TGTGCCAGCACCCCCCTAGGTAGCGAGGTGTCTAACGAGCAGTACTTC
CASTPLGSEVSNEQYF
>15|NA|NA|TRBJ1-1|TRBV7-2
TGTGCCAGCAGCTTACCCGGACAGTCAGTCACTGAAGCTTTCTTT
CASSLPGQSVTEAFF
>16|TRBD2|few|TRBJ2-1|TRBV11-2
TGTGCCAGCAGCGTAGGGACTGCGGGGGGGTTGGATGAGCAGTTCTTC
CASSVGTAGGLDEQFF
>15|NA|NA|TRBJ1-1|TRBV4-1
TGCGCCAGCAGCCAAGTTGGGGTCATGAACACTGAAGCTTTCTTT
CASSQVGVMNTEAFF
>15|NA|NA|TRBJ1-1|TRBV29-1
TGCAGCGTTGAACCCTTGGGGGGCATGAACACTGAAGCTTTCTTT
CSVEPLGGMNTEAFF
>16|TRBD1|NA|TRBJ2-2|TRBV5-1
TGCGCCAGCAGACCCGCAGGGGGCTTCAACACCGGGGAGCTGTTTTTT
CASRPAGGFNTGELFF
>14|NA|NA|TRBJ1-2|TRBV5-1
TGCGCCAGCAGCTTGGATGGGGCAGGCTATGGCTACACCTTC
CASSLDGAGYGYTF
>11|NA|few|TRBJ2-3|TRBV12-3/TRBV12-4
TGTGCCTGGTCATGGGGAGATACGCAGTATTTT
CAWSWGDTQYF
>14|NA|NA|TRBJ1-1|TRBV7-3
TGTGCCAGCGCGGAATCACATGTCAACACTGAAGCTTTCTTT
CASAESHVNTEAFF
>13|NA|NA|TRBJ1-2|TRBV23-1
TGCGCCAGCAGTCAGGCTTTTTACTATGGCTACACCTTC
CASSQAFYYGYTF
>12|TRBD1|NA|TRBJ2-7|TRBV28
TGTGCCAGCCGGGACAGGGGGATTCGGCAGTACTTC
CASRDRGIRQYF
>13|NA|NA|TRBJ2-7|TRBV12-3/TRBV12-4
TGTGCCAGCAGTCATTTAAAGGGCGGCGAGCAGTACTTC
CASSHLKGGEQYF
>15|TRBD1|NA|TRBJ1-1|TRBV20-1
TGCAGTGCTAGTTCGTGGACAGGGGGCCACACTGAAGCTTTCTTT
CSASSWTGGHTEAFF
>13|NA|NA|TRBJ1-2|TRBV10-3
TGTGCCATCAGTGAGGTCTCCTCCAGTGGCTACACCTTC
CAISEVSSSGYTF
>14|TRBD1|NA|TRBJ1-2|TRBV7-2
TGTGCCAGCAGCTTCGGGACAGCGAATTATGGCTACACCTTC
CASSFGTANYGYTF
>14|TRBD1|NA|TRBJ2-3|TRBV29-1
TGCAGCGTCGGACAGGGGGCCGGCACAGATACGCAGTATTTT
CSVGQGAGTDTQYF
>12|NA|NA|TRBJ2-5|TRBV29-1
TGCAGCGTTGAAGGCCCGGGGGAGACCCAGTACTTC
CSVEGPGETQYF
>15|NA|NA|TRBJ2-1|TRBV30
TGTGCCTGGAGTGTCCTTTCACGGTCTAGGAATGAGCAGTTCTTC
CAWSVLSRSRNEQFF
>15|TRBD1|NA|TRBJ2-7|TRBV9
TGTGCCAGCAGCCAAGGGACAGGGGATCCCTACGAGCAGTACTTC
CASSQGTGDPYEQYF
>14|NA|NA|TRBJ1-1|TRBV5-1
TGCGCCAGCAGCCCCCGGACGGTGAACACTGAAGCTTTCTTT
CASSPRTVNTEAFF
>14|NA|NA|TRBJ1-1|TRBV9
TGTGCCAGCAGCGCCGTCACAGTGAACACTGAAGCTTTCTTT
CASSAVTVNTEAFF
>18|TRBD2|NA|TRBJ2-2|TRBV11-3
TGTGCCAGCAGCTTAGGAGGCCTAGCGGGGGGGCCGGCCGGGGAGCTGTTTTTT
CASSLGGLAGGPAGELFF